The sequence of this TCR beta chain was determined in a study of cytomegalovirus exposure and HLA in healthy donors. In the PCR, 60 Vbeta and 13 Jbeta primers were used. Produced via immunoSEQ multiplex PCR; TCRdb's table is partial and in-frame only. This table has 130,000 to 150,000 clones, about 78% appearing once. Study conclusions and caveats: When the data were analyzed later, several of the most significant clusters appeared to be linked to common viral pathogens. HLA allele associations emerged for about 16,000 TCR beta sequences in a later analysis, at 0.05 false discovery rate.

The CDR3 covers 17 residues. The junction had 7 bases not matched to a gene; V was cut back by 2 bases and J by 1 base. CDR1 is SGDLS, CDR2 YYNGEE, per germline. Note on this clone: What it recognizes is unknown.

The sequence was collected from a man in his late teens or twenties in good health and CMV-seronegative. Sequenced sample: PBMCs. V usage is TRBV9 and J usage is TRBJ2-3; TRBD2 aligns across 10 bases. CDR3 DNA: TGTGCCAGCAGCGTTACCCAGCGGGAGGGAGGCACAGATACGCAGTATTTT. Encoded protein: CASSVTQREGGTDTQYF.